This T cell receptor (beta chain) was obtained from a study of cytomegalovirus exposure and HLA in healthy donors. Study results and limitations: Serostatus for CMV was the only available immune exposure information.

With respect to this clone: Its target is unknown.

The length of the CDR3 is 14 residues. The V segment lost 5 bases and the J segment 9 bases; nucleotides outside the gene matches: 7. Germline V CDR1 and CDR2: LGHNA, YSLEER. 13 Jbeta primers and 60 Vbeta primers were used for the PCR. The assay was immunoSEQ multiplex PCR, and TCRdb's table has in-frame clones only and misses some. The table includes 100,000 or so clones, over 65% detected once. Sample: PBMCs. The TCR originated in a human donor in good health. The chain has TRBV4-3 and TRBJ1-6; 7 nucleotides line up with TRBD1. The CDR3 DNA sequence: TGCGCCAGCAGCTTAACAGGGGAGAGTTCACCCCTCCACTTT. It is translated as CASSLTGESSPLHF.